This T cell receptor beta chain stems from a study of molecular identifiers for immune sequencing clone quantification. Study in general: In the replicates, RNA derived from roughly 20,000 or 100,000 naive CD8 cells was divided into five parts, and four were sequenced.

V was shortened by 4 bases and J by 4 bases, with 23 bases between the two germline ends. Germline V gene sequence: CDR1 SQVTM, CDR2 ANQGSEA. This CDR3 spans 16 amino acids. This clonotype was counted only a few times. Its antigen is unidentified. The CDR3 does not end in the conserved phenylalanine or tryptophan, so this is likely a read error. Library preparation followed earlier protocols using designated TCR primers. TCRdb analysed the PCR reads with MiXCR anew, one entry per CDR3 protein. In the table there are around 100,000 distinct CDR3 sequences, about 32% of which are singletons. Study-wide results and limits: Among effectors, clones above 20 RNA copies held over 97% of molecules; among naive cells, under 1%.

Sequenced material: naive CD8+ T cells from blood, with Jurkat cell RNA spiked in. Subset here: FACS-sorted CD8+CD4-CCR7+CD45RA+ naive T cells. This clonotype originated in a human donor in good health. Some libraries in this study had Jurkat cell RNA spiked in. The rearrangement uses TRBV29-1 and TRBJ2-7; D is tentatively TRBD1 or TRBD2 (5 bases each). CDR3 loop: CSVALSGTRSRYEQYL. For the CDR3, the DNA is TGCAGCGTTGCTCTTTCCGGGACCCGTTCACGGTACGAGCAGTACCTC.